The 9 T cell receptor beta chains in this list originate from one sample, sequenced in a study of monozygotic twins with inflammatory bowel disease. Reanalyzing the 5' RACE reads, TCRdb keeps one entry per CDR3 protein, without DNA. The table for this sample gives around 450,000 distinct CDR3 sequences. Source material: blood. Receptor source: a human donor with ulcerative colitis or Crohn's disease, or a healthy co-twin of an affected twin (not recorded which).

The rearrangement links TRBV5-1 to TRBJ2-5; as DNA is missing, the TRBD2 call by TCRdb cannot be tested. CDR3 length: 18 amino acids. Germline V CDR1 and CDR2: SGHRS, YFSETQ. The CDR3 loop is CASSLAATGGLYQETQYF. The full variable domain, completed using reference TRBV5-1 and TRBJ2-5, is KAGVTQTPRYLIKTRGQQVTLSCSPISGHRSVSWYQQTPGQGLQFLFEYFSETQRNKGNFPGRFSGRQFSNSRSEMNVSTLELGDSALYLCASSLAATGGLYQETQYFGPGTRLLVL.

The J gene is TRBJ2-1, the V gene TRBV20-1; TCRdb designates TRBD2, a call that cannot be tested without DNA. The CDR3 runs to 14 residues. Germline V gene lookup returns CDR1 DFQATT and CDR2 SNEGSKA (reference sequence). CDR3 sequence reads: CSARASGRSNEQFF.

V is TRBV18 and J is TRBJ1-5; TCRdb's D gene call, TRBD1, goes unchecked for lack of DNA. The CDR3 has 15 amino acids. The germline V gene has CDR1 KGHSH and CDR2 LQKENI. The CDR3 loop reads CASSLGTGILQPQHF.

The chain employs TRBV28 and TRBJ1-1; TCRdb gives TRBD1 as the D gene, but with no DNA this cannot be confirmed. The CDR3 extends over 15 amino acids. Germline CDR1 MDHEN, CDR2 SYDVKM. The chain's CDR3 is CASRRTGQAGTEAFF.

The chain carries TRBV10-3 and TRBJ2-1; the D gene TCRdb calls, TRBD1, cannot be checked with no DNA. The germline CDR1 and CDR2 sequences are ENHRY and SYGVKD. The CDR3 sequence is 14 residues long. This CDR3 is CATTDRGRGNEQFF.

The CDR3: CASSQFSGANVLTF. V usage is TRBV4-1 and J usage is TRBJ2-6. The CDR3 runs to 14 residues. Germline CDR1 reads MGHRA; CDR2 reads YSYEKL.

This CDR3 reads CSVPGQGNEKLFF. The chain joins TRBV29-1 to TRBJ1-4; TCRdb reports TRBD1, a call that lacks DNA to check it against. The CDR3 spans 13 residues. Per the germline V gene, CDR1 is SQVTM and CDR2 is ANQGSEA.

The chain combines TRBV5-1 with TRBJ1-1; TCRdb proposes TRBD1, but this gene call is untestable without DNA. The germline V gene has CDR1 SGHRS and CDR2 YFSETQ. The CDR3 totals 14 residues. The CDR3 spells CASSLGQSNTEAFF.

The chain has TRBV9 and TRBJ1-1. The CDR3 sequence is 15 residues long. Germline V gene lookup returns CDR1 SGDLS and CDR2 YYNGEE. CDR3 amino acids: CASSVVDRGNTEAFF.